Following are 21 T cell receptor beta chains from one sample sequenced in a study of beta chain features in type 1 diabetes. Study-wide results and limits: Within each of all four CD4+ subsets, Type 1 diabetes patients had TCRB CDR3s that were moderately but significantly shorter.

For these TCRs, the target antigens are not known. What was sequenced were expressed TCRB transcripts, since all of the isolated RNA had been reverse transcribed. The repertoire was sequenced with immunoSEQ multiplex PCR; TCRdb's copy has only in-frame clones and lacks some. The top ten clones hold more than 0.095% of a sample with 600,000 to 700,000 clones, roughly an eighth of them seen once. Sequenced input: naive CD4+ T cells from blood. The origin of the receptors is a man younger than 45 with type 1 diabetes.

This chain connects TRBV7-6 to TRBJ2-2; tentatively, D is TRBD1 (6 bases). Trimming stripped 5 bases from V and 6 bases from J, with 22 bases between. The CDR3 spans 17 residues. Germline lookup yields CDR1 SGHVS and CDR2 FNYEAQ. CDR3: CASSPRQAQGSAGELFF. CDR3 DNA sequence: TGTGCCAGCAGCCCGCGACAGGCTCAGGGATCTGCCGGGGAGCTGTTTTTT.

J is TRBJ1-5 and V is TRBV28; 7 bases map to TRBD1. The junction had 8 bases not matched to a gene; V was cut back by 4 bases and J by 5 bases. This CDR3 comprises 15 residues. Per the germline V gene, CDR1 is MDHEN and CDR2 is SYDVKM. DNA of the CDR3: TGTGCCAGCAGTTCCTATGGGGACAGCGATCAGCCCCAGCATTTT. Amino acid sequence: CASSSYGDSDQPQHF.

J is TRBJ2-7 and V is TRBV18, with D possibly being TRBD1 (6 bases). V lost 0 bases, J lost 1 base, and 13 bases lay in between. Germline CDR1 and CDR2: KGHSH and LQKENI. The CDR3 is made up of 16 amino acids. The CDR3 sequence is CASSPPGLGGSYEQYF. In nucleotides, the CDR3 is TGTGCCAGCTCACCACCGGGGTTAGGGGGTTCCTACGAGCAGTACTTC.

This chain connects TRBV11-3 to TRBJ1-2; the match to TRBD1 covers 8 bases. The CDR3 has 12 residues. Germline lookup yields CDR1 SGHNT and CDR2 YENEEA. Trimming took 10 bases from V and 5 from J; bases not matched to a gene: 6. This chain's CDR3 is CAKPTGVYGYTF. Here the CDR3 DNA reads TGTGCCAAGCCGACAGGGGTGTATGGCTACACCTTC.

V is TRBV30 and J is TRBJ2-3, with D perhaps matching TRBD1 or TRBD2 (6 bases each). Germline loops: CDR1 GTSNPN, CDR2 SVGIG (reference sequence). The CDR3 is 12 amino acids. V lost 1 base, J lost 10 bases, and 12 bases lay in between. The chain's CDR3 is CAWSDGGRAQYF. The DNA for the CDR3 is TGTGCCTGGAGTGATGGGGGGCGTGCGCAGTATTTT.

V is TRBV7-2 and J is TRBJ2-1; D not resolved. Germline V gene data show CDR1 as SGHTA and CDR2 as FQGNSA. With 4 bases removed from V and 7 bases from J, the gap between germline ends came to 8 bases. The CDR3 contains 12 residues. CDR3 protein: CASSSFGNEQFF. DNA of the CDR3: TGTGCCAGCAGCTCCTTTGGGAATGAGCAGTTCTTC.

This clone has a handful of counts. The chain carries TRBV7-9 and TRBJ2-7; tentative D call: TRBD1 (6 bases). Germline-derived CDR1 and CDR2 are SEHNR and FQNEAQ (reference sequence). The V end was cut by 5 bases, the J end by 0 bases, with 11 bases between. The CDR3 covers 14 residues. The CDR3 sequence: CASSPQGFSYEQYF. Written as DNA, the CDR3 is TGTGCCAGCAGCCCACAGGGATTCTCCTACGAGCAGTACTTC.

The chain carries TRBV6-6 and TRBJ1-5, with D perhaps matching TRBD1 (6 bases). The CDR3 length is 15 residues. The ends were cut back, 5 bases at V and 4 bases at J, with 15 bases in the middle. Germline V CDR1 and CDR2: MNHNY, SVGAGI (reference sequence). This CDR3 reads CASSREGEGNQPQHF. CDR3 DNA: TGTGCCAGCAGTCGAGAGGGGGAAGGGAATCAGCCCCAGCATTTT.

The gene calls are TRBV13 and TRBJ1-1; 9 bases are a match to TRBD1. The J segment lost 2 bases and the V segment lost 1 base, leaving 2 bases of the junction unmatched. Per the germline V gene, CDR1 is PRHDT and CDR2 is FYEKMQ (reference sequence). The CDR3 has 15 residues. The CDR3 region has the DNA TGTGCCAGCAGCTTAGAGGACAGGGGAAACACTGAAGCTTTCTTT. Translated: CASSLEDRGNTEAFF.

The chain recombines TRBV9 with TRBJ2-7; D remains unclear. Trimming took off 5 bases at V and 3 bases at J, with 15 bases between the two ends. In germline, CDR1 is SGDLS, CDR2 YYNGEE. There are 14 residues in the CDR3. The CDR3 DNA reads TGTGCCAGCAGTCCCGACTGGAATAACTACGAGCAGTACTTC. As protein: CASSPDWNNYEQYF. Supplemented by reference TRBV9 and TRBJ2-7, the full variable domain reads DSGVTQTPKHLITATGQRVTLRCSPRSGDLSVYWYQQSLDQGLQFLIQYYNGEERAKGNILERFSAQQFPDLHSELNLSSLELGDSALYFCASSPDWNNYEQYFGPGTRLTVT.

The rearrangement joins TRBV2 to TRBJ1-2; 9 nucleotides line up with TRBD1. Germline V gives CDR1 SNHLY, CDR2 FYNNEI. After removal of 3 bases from V and 4 bases from J, the junction contained 6 bases not matched to a gene. The CDR3 sequence is 15 residues long. CDR3 region: CASSDRTGEGYGYTF. Written as DNA, the CDR3 is TGTGCCAGCAGTGACCGGACAGGGGAGGGCTATGGCTACACCTTC.

This clone has only a few counts. The chain has TRBV4-2 and TRBJ1-4; D gene unclear. The CDR3 spans 15 residues. The V and J ends lost 4 bases and 8 bases respectively, with 17 bases between them. Germline assignment: CDR1 LGHNA and CDR2 YNFKEQ. Here the CDR3 reads CASSPWATGVEKLFF. The DNA of the CDR3 is TGTGCCAGCAGCCCTTGGGCCACCGGGGTCGAAAAACTGTTTTTT.

This clone appeared many times. The genes are TRBV4-3 and TRBJ1-4; 9 bases agree with TRBD1. Losses at the gene ends were 5 bases for V and 5 bases for J; bases not matched to a gene: 3. The CDR3 is 14 amino acids. Germline lookup yields CDR1 LGHNA and CDR2 YSLEER. The CDR3 loop is CASSGDRVNEKLFF. In nucleotides, the CDR3 is TGCGCCAGCAGCGGGGACAGGGTGAATGAAAAACTGTTTTTT.

This chain uses TRBV7-2 with TRBJ2-4; 15 bases line up with TRBD2. V dropped 3 bases and J dropped 9; count of bases not matched to a gene: 12. CDR1 and CDR2 from the germline V gene are SGHTA and FQGNSA. The CDR3 runs 18 residues. This chain's CDR3 is CASSFKGLAGGQPFIQYF. CDR3 sequence (DNA): TGTGCCAGCAGCTTTAAGGGACTAGCGGGGGGCCAGCCCTTCATTCAGTACTTC.

This clone showed up just a few times. The V gene is TRBV7-2, the J gene TRBJ1-5, with no clear D. The V and J ends lost 5 bases and 7 bases respectively, with 15 bases between them. Germline V lookup: CDR1 SGHTA, CDR2 FQGNSA. This CDR3 comprises 14 residues. CDR3 nucleotides: TGTGCCAGCAGCCCCGGCGGGGTAACCCAGCCCCAGCATTTT. Its translation is CASSPGGVTQPQHF.

The V call is TRBV7-2, the J call TRBJ1-4; no clear D. There are 15 residues in the CDR3. The V and J ends lost 1 base and 8 bases respectively, with 14 bases between them. The germline CDR1 and CDR2 sequences are SGHTA and FQGNSA. As DNA, the CDR3 is TGTGCCAGCAGCTTAGTTACGGGAGGCGTCGAAAAACTGTTTTTT. The encoded protein is CASSLVTGGVEKLFF.

The chain couples TRBV6-6 to TRBJ2-2; D assignment may be TRBD1 or TRBD2 (5 bases each). Per the germline V gene, CDR1 is MNHNY and CDR2 is SVGAGI (reference sequence). This CDR3 spans 14 amino acids. Deletions cut 7 bases from V and 4 bases from J, with 13 bases between. The CDR3 DNA sequence: TGTGCCAGCACTGCGACTGGGGGCACCGGGGAGCTGTTTTTT. As protein: CASTATGGTGELFF.

This chain connects TRBV7-9 to TRBJ1-1; D is unclear. Trimming took off 6 bases at V and 3 bases at J, with 14 bases between the two ends. Germline V gene sequence: CDR1 SEHNR, CDR2 FQNEAQ (reference sequence). The CDR3 consists of 14 residues. The CDR3 here is CASSQMGFYTEAFF. In DNA form, the CDR3 reads TGTGCCAGCAGTCAGATGGGGTTTTACACTGAAGCTTTCTTT.

This clone turned up a few times. The chain is built from TRBV6-5 and TRBJ2-5, with 9 bases matching TRBD2. V was pared by 8 bases and J by 5 bases, with 9 bases of the junction left unmatched. CDR1 MNHEY and CDR2 SVGAGI come from the germline V gene. The CDR3 runs to 14 residues. The CDR3 reads CASSQRGDVETQYF. As DNA, the CDR3 is TGTGCCAGCTCCCAGCGGGGGGATGTGGAGACCCAGTACTTC.

V gene TRBV6-5 combines with J gene TRBJ2-7, with 8 bases that match TRBD2. This CDR3 has 14 residues. Germline V CDR1 and CDR2: MNHEY, SVGAGI. With V trimmed by 5 bases and J by 2 bases, 5 bases remained unmatched. The DNA of the CDR3 is TGTGCCAGCAGTGTCTCGCGGGGGGCCTACGAGCAGTACTTC. It yields the protein CASSVSRGAYEQYF.

Details on this clone: This CDR3 is also generated by other DNA sequences in the sample. This chain links TRBV9 with TRBJ1-2, with a possible D match to TRBD1 (5 bases). The V end was cut by 2 bases, the J end by 1 base, with 6 bases between. Germline V gene sequence: CDR1 SGDLS, CDR2 YYNGEE. The CDR3 runs to 13 residues. CDR3 protein: CASSVTVNYGYTF. As DNA, the CDR3 is TGTGCCAGCAGCGTGACAGTTAACTATGGCTACACCTTC.